This T cell receptor (beta chain) stems from a study of T cell clonality in common variable immunodeficiency. Overall study findings and caveats: Compared with controls, CVID subjects had fewer shared TCRbeta clones. Common variable immunodeficiency TCR beta sequences reportedly had fewer deletions and N-nucleotide insertions.

The table came from immunoSEQ multiplex PCR; TCRdb's copy has only in-frame clones and leaves some out. Observed in the sample are approximately 44,000 clones, none of them singletons. Each donor provided roughly 4.5 to 8.5 ml of heparinized whole blood. This clone was counted between two and nine times. What it binds is not known. The read terminates 3 residues ahead of where the CDR3 ends, so the germline J gene completes it. V lost 1 base to trimming and J lost 5 bases, with 9 bases between them. Per the germline V gene, CDR1 is SEHNR and CDR2 is FQNEAQ (reference sequence). This CDR3 contains 14 residues.

The chain joins TRBV7-9 to TRBJ1-3, with D maybe TRBD1 (5 bases). Sequenced sample: peripheral blood mononuclear cells. The sequence was obtained from a person between 18 and 75 years old in good health. Partial CDR3 DNA: TGTGCCAGCAGCTTAGACGACAGCAGAAACACC. It translates to CASSLDDSRNT. The complete CDR3 sequence is CASSLDDSRNTIYF.